The rows below give T cell receptor beta chains drawn from one sample of a study of early T cells in non-severe SARS-CoV-2 infection. One entry per CDR3 protein, called by TCRdb with MiXCR from the 5' RACE reads. Of roughly 88,000 distinct CDR3 sequences listed, 14% were seen once; the top ten hold 5% to 7%. Sequenced: whole blood. The receptors were gathered from an adult who was a healthcare worker with PCR-confirmed SARS-CoV-2 infection or an uninfected control (not recorded which). CDR3s include the opening cysteine and the closing phenylalanine or tryptophan. A D gene is named only where the DNA matches it firmly. Expanded clones are given a class, and other clones once, few, many or no size at all.

TRBV2	few	TRBJ1-5	-	CASRADSNQPQHF	TGTGCCAGCAGAGCCGATAGCAATCAGCCCCAGCATTTT
TRBV20-1	many	TRBJ1-5	-	CSQQGPNQPQHF	TGCAGTCAACAGGGCCCCAATCAGCCCCAGCATTTT
TRBV3-1	few	TRBJ2-7	-	CASSQETIHAYEQYF	TGTGCCAGCAGCCAAGAGACCATCCACGCCTACGAGCAGTACTTC
TRBV6-6	-	TRBJ2-7	-	CATVEGYEQYF	TGTGCCACCGTCGAGGGGTACGAGCAGTACTTC
TRBV10-2	-	TRBJ2-3	-	CASRDRLTTDTQYF	TGCGCCAGCAGGGACCGATTAACAACAGATACGCAGTATTTT
TRBV11-2	few	TRBJ2-2	-	CASSFLGETITGELFF	TGTGCCAGCAGCTTTTTGGGCGAGACCATAACCGGGGAGCTGTTTTTT
TRBV9	few	TRBJ1-2	-	CASRKDYGYTF	TGTGCCAGCAGGAAGGACTATGGCTACACCTTC
TRBV20-1	many	TRBJ2-3	TRBD1	CSAGTASSTDTQYF	TGCAGTGCTGGGACAGCATCTAGCACAGATACGCAGTATTTT
TRBV6-5	few	TRBJ2-6	-	CASSYSEGAGANVLTF	TGTGCCAGCAGTTACTCGGAAGGGGCTGGGGCCAACGTCCTGACTTTC
TRBV12-3/TRBV12-4	few	TRBJ1-1	-	CASSRGMNTEAFF	TGTGCCAGCAGCCGGGGCATGAACACTGAAGCTTTCTTT
TRBV6-1	-	TRBJ1-6	TRBD1	CASRDRESSYNSPLHF	TGTGCCAGCAGGGACAGGGAGAGCTCCTATAATTCACCCCTCCACTTT
TRBV14	-	TRBJ2-3	-	CASSQVRGDTQYF	TGTGCCAGCAGCCAAGTCCGTGGAGATACGCAGTATTTT
TRBV4-2	-	TRBJ1-1	TRBD1	CASSTRTGVDYGWGYEAFF	TGTGCCAGCAGCACGCGGACAGGGGTGGATTATGGTTGGGGATATGAAGCTTTCTTT
TRBV18	few	TRBJ1-1	-	CASSPGLAPMNTEAFF	TGTGCCAGCTCACCGGGGTTGGCACCTATGAACACTGAAGCTTTCTTT
TRBV10-2	-	TRBJ1-4	-	CASSEAGTNEKLFF	TGCGCCAGCAGTGAGGCAGGGACTAATGAAAAACTGTTTTTT
TRBV5-4	-	TRBJ2-7	-	CASSLGQDYEQYF	TGTGCCAGCAGCTTGGGACAGGACTACGAGCAGTACTTC
TRBV10-3	few	TRBJ2-7	-	CAISESRHPGPYEQYF	TGTGCCATCAGTGAGTCTAGGCACCCAGGTCCCTACGAGCAGTACTTC
TRBV12-3/TRBV12-4	many	TRBJ1-5	-	CASSTDQPQHF	TGTGCCAGCAGTACCGATCAGCCCCAGCATTTT
TRBV7-4	-	TRBJ1-5	TRBD1	CASSPHRGHNQPQHF	TGTGCCAGCAGCCCACACAGGGGCCACAATCAGCCCCAGCATTTT
TRBV11-2	many	TRBJ1-5	-	CASSLERQNQPQHF	TGTGCCAGCAGCTTAGAACGGCAGAATCAGCCCCAGCATTTT
TRBV7-9	few	TRBJ2-7	TRBD1	CASSSGQGALLRYEQYF	TGTGCCAGCAGCTCCGGACAGGGGGCGCTTCTAAGATACGAGCAGTACTTC
TRBV7-3	few	TRBJ2-6	-	CASSPPRRPSGANVLTF	TGTGCCAGCAGCCCCCCAAGGAGACCCTCTGGGGCCAACGTCCTGACTTTC
TRBV28	few	TRBJ2-3	-	CASTFSIAGARGDTQYF	TGTGCCAGCACCTTCAGCATTGCAGGGGCAAGAGGGGATACGCAGTATTTT
TRBV28	-	TRBJ2-2	-	CASITPGLSATGELFF	TGTGCCAGCATAACGCCGGGACTTAGTGCCACCGGGGAGCTGTTTTTT
TRBV29-1	-	TRBJ2-5	-	CSVVLAAQTQYF	TGCAGCGTTGTTCTGGCCGCACAGACCCAGTACTTC
TRBV29-1	many	TRBJ1-1	-	CSVENRVGTEAFF	TGCAGCGTGGAGAACAGGGTCGGCACTGAAGCTTTCTTT
TRBV11-2	-	TRBJ2-5	-	CASSLAHSTVWETQYF	TGTGCCAGCAGCTTGGCCCACTCCACAGTTTGGGAGACCCAGTACTTC
TRBV30	few	TRBJ1-6	TRBD1	CAWSQTGVSPLHF	TGTGCCTGGTCCCAAACAGGGGTATCACCCCTCCACTTT
TRBV30	-	TRBJ2-1	-	CAWILSENEQFF	TGTGCCTGGATCTTATCGGAAAATGAGCAGTTCTTC
TRBV6-5	-	TRBJ2-3	TRBD2	CASGRDSRSSTDTQYF	TGTGCCAGCGGGAGGGATTCGAGATCTAGCACAGATACGCAGTATTTT
TRBV10-3	-	TRBJ1-6	-	CAVRDGYNSPLHF	TGTGCCGTTCGGGACGGCTATAATTCACCCCTCCACTTT
TRBV29-1	-	TRBJ1-4	-	CSVGGGAANEKLFF	TGCAGCGTTGGCGGGGGCGCTGCTAATGAAAAACTGTTTTTT
TRBV11-2	-	TRBJ1-1	-	CASSLGGGKNTEAFF	TGTGCCAGCAGCTTAGGAGGGGGAAAGAACACTGAAGCTTTCTTT
TRBV27	-	TRBJ2-3	TRBD2	CASSLPSGGPSDTQYF	TGTGCCAGCAGTTTACCAAGCGGGGGGCCTTCAGATACGCAGTATTTT
TRBV20-1	few	TRBJ2-5	TRBD2	CSARAQPRLANSQETQYF	TGCAGTGCTAGAGCTCAACCGAGACTAGCGAATTCTCAAGAGACCCAGTACTTC
TRBV6-5	few	TRBJ2-1	TRBD1	CASSSGTDPYNEQFF	TGTGCCAGCAGTTCCGGGACAGATCCCTACAATGAGCAGTTCTTC
TRBV20-1	-	TRBJ1-1	-	CSASGTSDTEAFF	TGCAGTGCCAGTGGGACTTCAGACACTGAAGCTTTCTTT
TRBV28	few	TRBJ2-1	TRBD1	CASSSNPGQDPYNEQFF	TGTGCCAGCAGTTCAAATCCGGGACAGGATCCCTACAATGAGCAGTTCTTC
TRBV6-2/TRBV6-3	-	TRBJ1-2	-	CASSYIGSTNYGYTF	TGTGCCAGCAGTTACATTGGGAGTACTAACTATGGCTACACCTTC